The rows below give T cell receptor beta chains drawn from one sample of a study of shared clonotypes between healthy human individuals. The table came from immunoSEQ multiplex PCR; TCRdb's copy has only in-frame clones and leaves some out. The data show 980,000 or so clones, approximately 80% seen once. The sample consisted of memory CD4+ T cells sorted from blood. The source is a man between 18 and 35 years old in good health. Each CDR3 is given without its conserved first and last residue. Fields, in order: CDR3 length, J gene, V gene, CDR3 protein.

len: 11; j_gene: TRBJ1-6; v_gene: TRBV6-5; CDR3aa: ASRGGLDSPLH
len: 12; j_gene: TRBJ2-3; v_gene: TRBV7-2; CDR3aa: ASSLSGGADTQY
len: 15; j_gene: TRBJ2-1; v_gene: TRBV4-3; CDR3aa: ASSQDLRGGPYNEQF
len: 13; j_gene: TRBJ2-7; v_gene: TRBV7-8; CDR3aa: ASSLGTGYTYEQY
len: 10; j_gene: TRBJ1-1; v_gene: TRBV29-1; CDR3aa: SVRQGDTEAF
len: 10; j_gene: TRBJ2-1; v_gene: TRBV19; CDR3aa: ASNGDRREQF
len: 9; j_gene: TRBJ2-2; v_gene: TRBV6-5; CDR3aa: ATQYTGELF
len: 11; j_gene: TRBJ1-1; v_gene: TRBV30; CDR3aa: AWRTGSYTEAF
len: 12; j_gene: .; v_gene: TRBV5-8; CDR3aa: ASSFRDMGNEQY
len: 12; j_gene: TRBJ2-5; v_gene: TRBV7-2; CDR3aa: ASSLAGRGKTQY
len: 11; j_gene: TRBJ1-2; v_gene: TRBV5-1; CDR3aa: ASSASGGSGYT
len: 11; j_gene: TRBJ1-5; v_gene: TRBV30; CDR3aa: AWSVNGEEPQH
len: 12; j_gene: TRBJ2-3; v_gene: TRBV15; CDR3aa: ATSTSGGADTQY
len: 14; j_gene: TRBJ2-3; v_gene: TRBV7-6; CDR3aa: ASSPTGQGATDTQY
len: 12; j_gene: TRBJ2-2; v_gene: TRBV5-6; CDR3aa: ASRLTGNTGELF
len: 11; j_gene: TRBJ1-2; v_gene: TRBV28; CDR3aa: ASSLGQNYGYT
len: 10; j_gene: TRBJ1-1; v_gene: TRBV18; CDR3aa: ASSFGQSEAF
len: 12; j_gene: TRBJ2-3; v_gene: TRBV7-8; CDR3aa: ASTRETSTDTQY
len: 12; j_gene: TRBJ2-2; v_gene: TRBV5-1; CDR3aa: ASSYTGVTGELF
len: 11; j_gene: TRBJ1-2; v_gene: TRBV6-1; CDR3aa: ASSGGRNYGYT
len: 12; j_gene: TRBJ1-5; v_gene: TRBV7-9; CDR3aa: ASSSTDSNQPQH
len: 13; j_gene: TRBJ1-5; v_gene: TRBV6-5; CDR3aa: ASSRSDRGDQPQH
len: 14; j_gene: TRBJ2-5; v_gene: TRBV6-1; CDR3aa: ASSVTPGQNRETQY
len: 12; j_gene: TRBJ1-6; v_gene: TRBV6-6; CDR3aa: ASSHTGTGTPLH
len: 11; j_gene: TRBJ1-2; v_gene: TRBV30; CDR3aa: AWSVMSGYGYT
len: 11; j_gene: TRBJ1-1; v_gene: TRBV10-1; CDR3aa: ASSGQENTEAF
len: 14; j_gene: TRBJ2-2; v_gene: TRBV4-1; CDR3aa: ASSQVADTYTGELF
len: 16; j_gene: TRBJ2-1; v_gene: TRBV7-2; CDR3aa: ASSSGLAGGILLGEQF